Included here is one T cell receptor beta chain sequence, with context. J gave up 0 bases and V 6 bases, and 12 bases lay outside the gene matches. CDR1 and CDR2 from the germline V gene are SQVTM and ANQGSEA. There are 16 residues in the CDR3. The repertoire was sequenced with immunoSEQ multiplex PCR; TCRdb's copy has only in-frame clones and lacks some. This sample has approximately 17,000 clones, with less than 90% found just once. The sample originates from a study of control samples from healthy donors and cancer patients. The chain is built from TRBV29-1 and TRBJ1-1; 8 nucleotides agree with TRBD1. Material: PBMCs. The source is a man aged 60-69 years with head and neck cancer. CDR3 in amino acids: CSVPNRDRNMNTEAFF. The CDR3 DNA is TGCAGCGTACCCAACCGGGACAGGAACATGAACACTGAAGCTTTCTTT.